The present T cell receptor beta chain was sequenced within a study of shared clonotypes between healthy human individuals. Study-level background: A few men and a couple of women, aged 18 to 49, were donors.

Without sorting, samples used about 90 million PBMCs for genomic DNA. Germline lookup yields CDR1 SQVTM and CDR2 ANQGSEA. The CDR3 has 12 amino acids. With 4 bases removed from V and 2 bases from J, the gap between germline ends came to 6 bases. At a deep level, the assay was run. Some clones are missing from TCRdb's copy, which holds only in-frame ones; the method was immunoSEQ multiplex PCR. The repertoire holds approximately 480,000 clones, with about 79% as singletons. The TCR comes from a woman between 40 and 50 years old in good health. Some clones in this sample may be carry-over from other donors' samples. Source material: PBMCs. J is TRBJ1-5 and V is TRBV29-1; D is undetermined. CDR3 in amino acids: CSVGEGNQPQHF. As DNA, the CDR3 is TGCAGCGTTGGGGAAGGCAATCAGCCCCAGCATTTT.